These 29 T cell receptor beta chains were all obtained from the same sample, sequenced in a study of blood T cell repertoires in COVID-19. Only in-frame clones appear in the TCRdb table, and some are missing; sequencing was by immunoSEQ multiplex PCR. This sample has around 100,000 clones, with approximately 84% found just once. Sequenced material: peripheral blood. These receptors were taken from a human donor in a cohort sampled during active COVID-19.

This clone appeared once. The rearrangement links TRBV18 to TRBJ1-3; no clear D gene. The germline gives CDR1 KGHSH, CDR2 LQKENI. V was clipped by 3 bases and J by 3 bases, with 6 bases between them. The CDR3 extends over 13 amino acids. This chain's CDR3 is CASSPQFGNTIYF. The CDR3 DNA is TGTGCCAGCTCACCCCAGTTTGGAAACACCATATATTTT.

The chain links TRBV18 to TRBJ2-1; a weak D match, TRBD1 (6 bases). The V gene lost 4 bases and the J gene lost 2 bases, with 12 bases spanning the gap. Germline loops: CDR1 KGHSH, CDR2 LQKENI. The CDR3 has 15 residues. In DNA form, the CDR3 reads TGTGCCAGCTCACTACAGGGTCGGACCTACAATGAGCAGTTCTTC. It yields the protein CASSLQGRTYNEQFF. Using reference TRBV18 and TRBJ2-1 for the parts outside the CDR3, the full variable domain is NAGVMQNPRHLVRRRGQEARLRCSPMKGHSHVYWYRQLPEEGLKFMVYLQKENIIDESGMPKERFSAEFPKEGPSILRIQQVVRGDSAAYFCASSLQGRTYNEQFFGPGTRLTVL.

The rearrangement joins TRBV28 to TRBJ1-5; 8 positions agree with TRBD1. V trimming: 3 bases; J trimming: 4 bases; junction bases outside the gene matches: 2. The CDR3 length is 14 residues. Germline V gene lookup returns CDR1 MDHEN and CDR2 SYDVKM. DNA of the CDR3: TGTGCCAGCAGTTTCGACAGGGGTAATCAGCCCCAGCATTTT. Translating gives CASSFDRGNQPQHF.

This chain joins TRBV9 and TRBJ2-3; 7 bases are shared with TRBD2. Germline CDR1 and CDR2: SGDLS and YYNGEE. V shed 2 bases, J shed 1 base, and the junction held 1 base outside the gene matches. The CDR3 has 14 residues. The CDR3 DNA follows: TGTGCCAGCAGCGTCACTAGCGGCACAGATACGCAGTATTTT. Translation gives CASSVTSGTDTQYF.

J is TRBJ1-1 and V is TRBV6-2 or TRBV6-3, with D possibly being TRBD1 (5 bases). The CDR3 covers 17 residues. Trimming shortened V by 5 bases and J by 0 bases, and 19 bases separated the two germline ends. Germline CDR1 and CDR2: MNHEY and SVGEGT. The CDR3 reads CASSGGGRLLMNTEAFF. As DNA, the CDR3 is TGTGCCAGCAGTGGCGGGGGGAGGCTCCTTATGAACACTGAAGCTTTCTTT.

V and J are TRBV24-1 and TRBJ1-1; D remains ambiguous. Trimming took 7 bases from V and 4 from J, leaving 6 bases between them. CDR3 length: 11 amino acids. CDR1 is KGHDR, CDR2 SFDVKD, per germline. This CDR3 reads CATRFGTEAFF. The CDR3 DNA reads as TGTGCCACCAGATTCGGCACTGAAGCTTTCTTT.

The chain combines TRBV5-6 with TRBJ2-7; D may be TRBD2 (5 bases). Looked up from germline, CDR1 is SGHDT and CDR2 is YYEEEE. Trimming removed 0 bases at V and 6 bases at J, with 19 bases between. The CDR3 consists of 16 residues. The CDR3 DNA sequence: TGTGCCAGCAGCTTGGGAGGGATTCCGGCGCGACGCGAGCAGTACTTC. As protein: CASSLGGIPARREQYF.

The sample holds a few counts of this clone. The chain combines TRBV25-1 with TRBJ1-1, with TRBD1 as a possible D gene (5 bases). V was trimmed by 1 base and J by 0 bases, leaving 12 bases between them. This CDR3 contains 16 residues. Per germline, CDR1 MGHDK and CDR2 SYGVNS. The DNA of the CDR3 is TGTGCCAGCAGTGAATTTGGGGCGACCGTGAACACTGAAGCTTTCTTT. Translating gives CASSEFGATVNTEAFF.

The V and J genes are TRBV19 and TRBJ1-4; no reliable D call. The germline CDR1 and CDR2 sequences are LNHDA and SQIVND (reference sequence). Between the trimmed V and J ends, which lost 4 bases and 0 bases, there was a span of 9 bases. This CDR3 contains 15 residues. The CDR3 nucleotides read TGTGCCAGTAGTAACGGGGTTGCAACTAATGAAAAACTGTTTTTT. It specifies CASSNGVATNEKLFF.

V usage is TRBV5-1 and J usage is TRBJ2-2; 8 bases are shared with TRBD1. The V gene's germline CDR1 is SGHRS and CDR2 YFSETQ. CDR3 length equals 13 residues. Losses at the gene ends were 4 bases for V and 6 bases for J; bases not matched to a gene: 2. The CDR3 bases are TGCGCCAGCAGCCCGACAGGGGCCGGGGAGCTGTTTTTT. Encoded protein: CASSPTGAGELFF.

This chain joins TRBV7-2 and TRBJ1-1, with D perhaps matching TRBD1 (6 bases). Per germline, CDR1 SGHTA and CDR2 FQGNSA. This CDR3 has 13 amino acids. V lost 5 bases to trimming and J lost 4 bases, with 11 bases between them. As DNA, the CDR3 is TGTGCCAGCAGCCCCCAGGGGACCACTGAAGCTTTCTTT. It translates to CASSPQGTTEAFF.

V is TRBV10-3 and J is TRBJ1-1; no definite D call. Germline V gene sequence: CDR1 ENHRY, CDR2 SYGVKD. This CDR3 comprises 14 residues. V lost 7 bases and J 0 bases, leaving 12 bases between the germline ends. CDR3 loop: CAIKGESMNTEAFF. CDR3 nucleotides: TGTGCCATCAAGGGAGAGTCTATGAACACTGAAGCTTTCTTT.

This clone was counted a single time. This chain connects TRBV3-1 (or the pseudogene TRBV3-2) to TRBJ2-7, with 8 nucleotides matching TRBD2. Trimming took 4 bases from V and 4 from J; bases not matched to a gene: 6. The germline V gene has CDR1 LGHDT and CDR2 YNNKEL (reference sequence). This CDR3 contains 14 residues. In nucleotides, the CDR3 is TGTGCCAGCAGCCCCCAGGGACTAGTATACGAGCAGTACTTC. Translation: CASSPQGLVYEQYF.

This clone was seen just once. The J gene is TRBJ2-5, the V gene TRBV9; no reliable D call. CDR3 length: 13 amino acids. The germline gives CDR1 SGDLS, CDR2 YYNGEE. The germline V and J ends were trimmed by 0 bases and 5 bases, with 8 bases remaining between them. The DNA for the CDR3 is TGTGCCAGCAGCGTAGGCCCTACGGAGACCCAGTACTTC. Residues: CASSVGPTETQYF.

The V call is TRBV13, the J call TRBJ2-5; a weak D match, TRBD1 (5 bases). V dropped 5 bases and J dropped 3 bases, with 10 bases sitting between them. Germline values: CDR1 PRHDT, CDR2 FYEKMQ (reference sequence). The CDR3 sequence is 13 residues long. The CDR3 nucleotides are TGTGCCAGCAGCAGAGACAGCAAAGAGACCCAGTACTTC. Its translation: CASSRDSKETQYF. Full variable domain (rest looked up from reference TRBV13 and TRBJ2-5): AAGVIQSPRHLIKEKRETATLKCYPIPRHDTVYWYQQGPGQDPQFLISFYEKMQSDKGSIPDRFSAQQFSDYHSELNMSSLELGDSALYFCASSRDSKETQYFGPGTRLLVL.

The chain links TRBV28 to TRBJ1-2; maybe TRBD1 (6 bases). This CDR3 spans 15 amino acids. Trimming pared 6 bases from V and 7 bases from J, leaving 21 bases between. The germline CDR1 and CDR2 sequences are MDHEN and SYDVKM. Here the CDR3 reads CASSRWPGAKVGYTF. The CDR3 DNA reads TGTGCCAGCAGCCGTTGGCCAGGGGCAAAGGTTGGCTACACCTTC.

The chain carries TRBV29-1 and TRBJ1-2; D is ambiguous. V was trimmed by 2 bases and J by 1 base, leaving 17 bases between them. The V gene's germline CDR1 is SQVTM and CDR2 ANQGSEA. The length of the CDR3 is 16 residues. As DNA, the CDR3 is TGCAGCGTTGAACCCATTGGACTCTACGATAACTATGGCTACACCTTC. Its translation: CSVEPIGLYDNYGYTF.

V and J are TRBV5-5 and TRBJ2-6; 11 bases are a match to TRBD2. The CDR3 loop spans 18 amino acids. Germline V gene data show CDR1 as SGHKS and CDR2 as YYEKEE (reference sequence). J gave up 0 bases and V 2 bases, and 4 bases lay outside the gene matches. The CDR3 sequence: CASSLTSGGLSGANVLTF. In DNA form, the CDR3 reads TGTGCCAGCAGCTTAACTAGCGGGGGCCTCTCTGGGGCCAACGTCCTGACTTTC.

The rearrangement joins TRBV7-9 to TRBJ1-2, with TRBD1 matching 8 bases. V dropped 5 bases and J dropped 6; count of bases not matched to a gene: 8. CDR1 and CDR2 (germline): SEHNR, FQNEAQ (reference sequence). The CDR3 runs 14 residues. As DNA, the CDR3 is TGTGCCAGCAGCCCAAGACAGGGGAGGAATGGCTACACCTTC. Translated, it gives CASSPRQGRNGYTF.

The chain couples TRBV11-3 to TRBJ2-7, with a weak D call TRBD1 (6 bases). Trimming left V 5 bases short and J 6 bases short, with 11 bases between. Germline CDR1 and CDR2: SGHNT and YENEEA. The CDR3 loop spans 12 amino acids. This CDR3 is CASSLQGSEQYF. For the CDR3, the DNA is TGTGCCAGCAGCCTACAGGGTTCCGAGCAGTACTTC.

The V gene is TRBV27, the J gene TRBJ1-5; no clear D gene. This CDR3 region has 15 residues. In germline, CDR1 is MNHEY, CDR2 SMNVEV (reference sequence). Between the trimmed V and J ends, which lost 3 bases and 0 bases, there was a span of 9 bases. In DNA, the CDR3 is TGTGCCAGCAGTTTGAGGTCGTATAGCAATCAGCCCCAGCATTTT. Its protein is CASSLRSYSNQPQHF.

CDR3 region: CASSPRTGVSYEQYF. CDR3 nucleotides: TGTGCCAGCAGCCCGAGGACAGGGGTCTCCTACGAGCAGTACTTC. This rearrangement joins TRBV11-2 to TRBJ2-7; TRBD1 matches 9 bases. Germline V gives CDR1 SGHAT, CDR2 FQNNGV. The CDR3 contains 15 residues. Trimming removed 5 bases from V and 0 bases from J; junction bases left unmatched: 5.

The chain joins TRBV5-1 to TRBJ1-3; 7 nucleotides align to TRBD1. CDR1 and CDR2 (germline): SGHRS, YFSETQ. The V segment lost 3 bases and the J segment 0 bases; nucleotides outside the gene matches: 9. The CDR3 is 17 amino acids. This chain's CDR3 is CASSSRGQSSSGNTIYF. In DNA, the CDR3 is TGCGCCAGCAGCTCCAGGGGACAGTCTTCCTCTGGAAACACCATATATTTT.

The chain links TRBV6-6 to TRBJ2-7, with D hard to call. Trimming removed 8 bases at V and 4 bases at J, with 15 bases between. This CDR3 has 13 residues. Germline V gene sequence: CDR1 MNHNY, CDR2 SVGAGI (reference sequence). The DNA for the CDR3 is TGTGCCAGCTCCTCGGGTCCTCAATACGAGCAGTACTTC. Translated, it gives CASSSGPQYEQYF.

This CDR3 reads CASSPPGLAGGPGETQYF. In DNA form, the CDR3 reads TGTGCCAGCTCACCTCCGGGACTAGCGGGAGGGCCTGGAGAGACCCAGTACTTC. V usage is TRBV18 and J usage is TRBJ2-5; 16 bases match TRBD2. After removal of 3 bases from V and 4 bases from J, the junction contained 8 bases not matched to a gene. Germline CDR1 KGHSH, CDR2 LQKENI. CDR3 length: 18 residues.

This rearrangement joins TRBV12-5 to TRBJ2-5; 7 bases are shared with TRBD1. The CDR3 is made up of 14 amino acids. V trimming: 6 bases; J trimming: 1 base; junction bases outside the gene matches: 5. Germline CDR1 reads LGHNT; CDR2 reads FRNRAP. This chain's CDR3 is CASGQGQPQETQYF. CDR3 coding DNA: TGTGCTAGTGGACAGGGACAGCCCCAAGAGACCCAGTACTTC. Filled out from reference TRBV12-5 and TRBJ2-5, the complete variable domain reads DARVTQTPRHKVTEMGQEVTMRCQPILGHNTVFWYRQTMMQGLELLAYFRNRAPLDDSGMPKDRFSAEMPDATLATLKIQPSEPRDSAVYFCASGQGQPQETQYFGPGTRLLVL.

This clone was seen only once. The rearrangement links TRBV6-6 to TRBJ1-1; maybe TRBD1 (5 bases). V was clipped by 8 bases and J by 3 bases, with 7 bases between them. CDR3 size: 11 residues. CDR1 is MNHNY, CDR2 SVGAGI, per germline (reference sequence). CDR3 loop: CASRQYTEAFF. CDR3 DNA: TGTGCCAGCCGACAGTACACTGAAGCTTTCTTT.

The chain uses TRBV5-6 and TRBJ2-7; D may be TRBD1 (6 bases). Per the germline V gene, CDR1 is SGHDT and CDR2 is YYEEEE. Trimming shortened V by 1 base and J by 4 bases, and 12 bases separated the two germline ends. This CDR3 is built from 14 residues. The CDR3 bases are TGTGCCAGCAGCTTGTCCAGGGGAAGTTACGAGCAGTACTTC. Translating it yields CASSLSRGSYEQYF. The full variable domain, in which reference TRBV5-6 and TRBJ2-7 provide the parts outside the CDR3, is DAGVTQSPTHLIKTRGQQVTLRCSPKSGHDTVSWYQQALGQGPQFIFQYYEEEERQRGNFPDRFSGHQFPNYSSELNVNALLLGDSALYLCASSLSRGSYEQYFGPGTRLTVT.

This chain joins TRBV24-1 and TRBJ2-7; 9 bases map to TRBD1. Germline-derived CDR1 and CDR2 are KGHDR and SFDVKD. The J segment lost 0 bases and the V segment lost 4 bases, leaving 6 bases of the junction unmatched. The CDR3 consists of 16 residues. This CDR3 is CATSDPGQGRSYEQYF. The CDR3 DNA reads as TGTGCCACCAGTGACCCCGGACAGGGGCGCTCCTACGAGCAGTACTTC.